Below, 10 T cell receptor beta chains from the same sample are listed, as sequenced in a study of human T cells and chemical hapten exposure. Each CDR3 protein gets one entry after TCRdb re-called the RACE reads with MiXCR. The table shows around 99,000 distinct CDR3 sequences, with approximately 9.9% occurring only once. The time point denotes: patch test 2, 6 weeks after DPC sensitization. Treatment reported: therapeutic diphenylcyclopropenone sensitization with weekly scalp DPC. The sequences come from whole blood, collected in connection with sensitization to the hapten diphenylcyclopropenone (DPC). These receptors were taken from a man in his forties with alopecia areata. Some clones in this sample may be carry-over from other donors' samples.

CDR3 sequence: CSARGQHPYEQYF. The CDR3 DNA reads TGCAGTGCTAGAGGACAGCACCCCTACGAGCAGTACTTC. The rearrangement joins TRBV20-1 to TRBJ2-7; a weak D match, TRBD1 (5 bases). This CDR3 has 13 amino acids. Germline lookup yields CDR1 DFQATT and CDR2 SNEGSKA (reference sequence). Trimming removed 1 base from V and 2 bases from J, with 9 bases in between.

This clonotype was seen more than once but under ten times. The chain is built from TRBV12-3 or TRBV12-4 and TRBJ1-3, with a weak D call TRBD1 (6 bases). The CDR3 loop spans 14 amino acids. V lost 3 bases, J lost 0 bases, and 6 bases lay in between. The CDR3 region is CASSLTGSGNTIYF. For the CDR3, the DNA is TGTGCCAGCAGTTTGACAGGCTCTGGAAACACCATATATTTT.

There are many counts of this clonotype. This rearrangement joins TRBV29-1 to TRBJ1-2, with 8 nucleotides matching TRBD1. Germline V lookup: CDR1 SQVTM, CDR2 ANQGSEA. J lost 4 bases, V lost 2 bases, and 3 bases had no gene match. The CDR3 contains 13 residues. The CDR3 sequence: CSVETGGTYGYTF. CDR3 DNA: TGCAGCGTTGAAACAGGGGGAACCTATGGCTACACCTTC.

This clonotype was seen only a few times. This chain uses TRBV9 with TRBJ2-3, with D perhaps TRBD2 (6 bases). V was shortened by 0 bases and J by 5 bases, with 10 bases between the two germline ends. The CDR3 extends over 14 amino acids. Looked up from germline, CDR1 is SGDLS and CDR2 is YYNGEE. The CDR3 loop reads CASSVAMGGDTQYF. The CDR3 DNA reads as TGTGCCAGCAGCGTAGCTATGGGGGGAGATACGCAGTATTTT.

This clonotype was counted only a few times. This chain connects TRBV18 to TRBJ2-7; D remains unclear. There are 13 residues in the CDR3. V was trimmed by 6 bases and J by 0 bases, leaving 9 bases between them. Germline lookup yields CDR1 KGHSH and CDR2 LQKENI. This chain's CDR3 is CASSSLSSYEQYF. CDR3 coding DNA: TGTGCCAGCTCGAGTCTTAGCTCCTACGAGCAGTACTTC.

This clonotype was seen at least ten times. The J gene is TRBJ2-1, the V gene TRBV20-1; 11 nucleotides align to TRBD2. This CDR3 contains 17 residues. In germline, CDR1 is DFQATT, CDR2 SNEGSKA (reference sequence). Trimming took 5 bases from V and 8 from J; bases not matched to a gene: 17. Written as DNA, the CDR3 is TGCAGTGCTCTCAGTTATAGCGGGAGGGCCGCGATTGATGAGCAGTTCTTC. Its translation is CSALSYSGRAAIDEQFF.

As regards this clonotype: The missing conserved phenylalanine or tryptophan at the end of this CDR3 makes a read error likely. This rearrangement joins TRBV6-6 to TRBJ1-1; 8 nucleotides match TRBD1. J lost 8 bases, V lost 8 bases, and 10 bases had no gene match. CDR1 is MNHNY, CDR2 SVGAGI, per germline (reference sequence). The CDR3 covers 13 residues. The CDR3 nucleotides are TGTGCCAGCGAGCCTCAGGGGGCAGGAGAAGCTTTCTAT. Its protein is CASEPQGAGEAFY.

The chain employs TRBV7-8 and TRBJ2-5, with 8 bases matching TRBD2. J was trimmed by 5 bases and V by 3 bases; bases with no gene match: 11. This CDR3 has 16 residues. Per the germline V gene, CDR1 is SGHVS and CDR2 is FQNEAQ. CDR3 sequence (DNA): TGTGCCAGCAGCTTTGCCCTCTCGGCTAGCGGGGAGACCCAGTACTTC. This translates into CASSFALSASGETQYF.

This clonotype was seen at least ten times. The chain joins TRBV29-1 to TRBJ2-1; TRBD2 aligns across 7 bases. Germline CDR1 and CDR2: SQVTM and ANQGSEA. CDR3 length: 14 residues. V lost 3 bases, J lost 2 bases, and 4 bases stayed unmatched. CDR3 sequence (DNA): TGCAGCGTTGATACAGCGGGAACCTACAATGAGCAGTTCTTC. Translation gives CSVDTAGTYNEQFF.

This chain connects TRBV27 to TRBJ2-3; no reliable D call. This CDR3 is built from 15 residues. Between the trimmed V and J ends, which lost 4 bases and 0 bases, there was a span of 11 bases. Germline V lookup: CDR1 MNHEY, CDR2 SMNVEV (reference sequence). The CDR3 sequence: CASSSWTTSTDTQYF. The CDR3 nucleotides are TGTGCCAGCAGTTCCTGGACGACGAGCACAGATACGCAGTATTTT.